Below are 16 T cell receptor beta chains sequenced from a single sample in a study of blood T cell repertoires in COVID-19. The protocol was immunoSEQ multiplex PCR, while the TCRdb copy is restricted to in-frame clones and leaves out a portion. The sample contains about 250,000 clones, approximately 86% of which appear only once. Sequencing was performed on peripheral blood. All receptors derive from a woman older than 75 with active or convalescent COVID-19.

This clone was seen a few times. The V and J genes are TRBV19 and TRBJ1-4; 8 bases map to TRBD1. Germline V gene lookup returns CDR1 LNHDA and CDR2 SQIVND (reference sequence). V gave up 2 bases and J gave up 8 bases; unmatched junction bases: 13. The CDR3 extends over 17 amino acids. CDR3: CASSIRGTGYFPEKLFF. CDR3 sequence (DNA): TGTGCCAGTAGTATAAGGGGGACAGGCTACTTTCCGGAAAAACTGTTTTTT.

The rearrangement links TRBV11-3 to TRBJ2-7, with a weak D call TRBD1 (6 bases). Trimming stripped 5 bases from V and 7 bases from J, with 15 bases between. CDR1 and CDR2 from the germline V gene are SGHNT and YENEEA. There are 13 residues in the CDR3. CDR3 residues: CASSNQGSREQYF. The CDR3 DNA reads TGTGCCAGCAGCAACCAGGGGTCGCGGGAGCAGTACTTC.

V usage is TRBV4-1 and J usage is TRBJ2-1; 9 nucleotides align to TRBD1. With 5 bases clipped from V and 5 bases from J, the junction kept 7 bases outside the gene matches. Germline V gene sequence: CDR1 MGHRA, CDR2 YSYEKL. The CDR3 extends over 15 amino acids. For the CDR3, the DNA is TGCGCCAGCAGCTTAACTGGGACAGGGCACAATGAGCAGTTCTTC. It codes for CASSLTGTGHNEQFF.

This rearrangement joins TRBV4-2 to TRBJ1-3; D is uncertain. Germline values: CDR1 LGHNA, CDR2 YNFKEQ. The V and J ends lost 1 base and 5 bases respectively, with 12 bases between them. CDR3 length: 15 residues. The CDR3 is CASSQGVSGRNTIYF. Written as DNA, the CDR3 is TGTGCCAGCAGCCAAGGGGTCTCTGGGCGAAACACCATATATTTT.

The chain is built from TRBV4-2 and TRBJ2-5, with a weak D call TRBD2 (6 bases). The V gene's germline CDR1 is LGHNA and CDR2 YNFKEQ. The CDR3 consists of 14 residues. V was shortened by 2 bases and J by 2 bases, with 9 bases between the two germline ends. Here the CDR3 reads CASSQRGEQETQYF. The CDR3 DNA reads as TGTGCCAGCAGCCAACGCGGGGAACAAGAGACCCAGTACTTC.

The rearrangement links TRBV6-1 to TRBJ1-5; D might be TRBD1 (6 bases). The CDR3 spans 16 residues. CDR1 is MNHNS and CDR2 is SASEGT in the germline V gene. V was cut by 4 bases and J by 7 bases, with 20 bases left in between. DNA for the CDR3: TGTGCCAGCAGTGTTTACGGGACGGTACAGGGACAGCCCCAGCATTTT. Protein sequence: CASSVYGTVQGQPQHF.

The rearrangement links TRBV10-1 to TRBJ2-7; TRBD2 might be the D (5 bases). CDR3 size: 17 residues. The V end was cut by 2 bases, the J end by 1 base, with 18 bases between. Germline values: CDR1 WNHNN, CDR2 SYGVQD (reference sequence). CDR3 nucleotides: TGCGCCAGCAGTGAGAAGGTGGGGAGCCCAGATTCCTACGAGCAGTACTTC. This translates into CASSEKVGSPDSYEQYF.

The chain combines TRBV27 with TRBJ2-2, with no clear D. The germline V gene has CDR1 MNHEY and CDR2 SMNVEV (reference sequence). The germline V and J ends were trimmed by 2 bases and 3 bases, with 4 bases remaining between them. CDR3 length equals 13 residues. The CDR3 loop reads CASSLEHTGELFF. The CDR3 region has the DNA TGTGCCAGCAGTTTAGAGCACACCGGGGAGCTGTTTTTT.

This chain uses TRBV30 with TRBJ1-3, with D maybe TRBD1 (5 bases). This CDR3 is 13 amino acids long. Germline CDR1 and CDR2: GTSNPN and SVGIG (reference sequence). V was shortened by 3 bases and J by 3 bases, with 9 bases between the two germline ends. CDR3 in amino acids: CAWSRGGGNTIYF. CDR3 DNA: TGTGCCTGGAGCCGGGGGGGTGGAAACACCATATATTTT.

The CDR3 DNA sequence: TGTGCCAGCAGCCGGCGGTGGACTGACTACGAGCAGTACTTC. Its protein product is CASSRRWTDYEQYF. This chain connects TRBV7-2 to TRBJ2-7; the D gene is possibly TRBD2 (5 bases). The germline gives CDR1 SGHTA, CDR2 FQGNSA. Trimming left V 5 bases short and J 3 bases short, with 14 bases between. The CDR3 runs 14 residues.

CDR3 sequence reads: CASSDSSVCWWGRAGNTIYF. Written as DNA, the CDR3 is TGTGCCAGCAGTGACTCGTCGGTCTGCTGGTGGGGCCGGGCTGGAAACACCATATATTTT. The V gene is TRBV6-4, the J gene TRBJ1-3, with D possibly matching TRBD1 (5 bases). Germline-derived CDR1 and CDR2 are MRHNA and SNTAGT. CDR3 length equals 20 residues. V lost 0 bases to trimming and J lost 2 bases, with 23 bases between them.

The chain carries TRBV12-3 or TRBV12-4 and TRBJ1-1, with TRBD1 identical over 7 bases. The CDR3 is 12 residues long. With V trimmed by 8 bases and J by 4 bases, 4 bases remained unmatched. CDR3 region: CASRQGFTEAFF. The CDR3 DNA follows: TGTGCCAGCCGACAGGGATTCACTGAAGCTTTCTTT.

V is TRBV5-1 and J is TRBJ1-1, with a tentative D call TRBD1 (6 bases). V dropped 0 bases and J dropped 1 base, with 10 bases sitting between them. The CDR3 has 15 amino acids. Germline CDR1 is SGHRS and CDR2 is YFSETQ. The CDR3 protein is CASSLATGSNTEAFF. The DNA for the CDR3 is TGCGCCAGCAGCTTGGCGACAGGATCGAACACTGAAGCTTTCTTT.

The chain employs TRBV5-8 and TRBJ1-6; TRBD1 matches 11 bases. The V gene end was trimmed by 4 bases and the J gene end by 8 bases; junction bases not matched to a gene: 2. Germline CDR1 and CDR2: SGHTS and YDEGEE. The CDR3 consists of 14 residues. The CDR3 bases are TGTGCCAGCAGCGTGGGACAGGGGGATTCACCCCTCCACTTT. Translated: CASSVGQGDSPLHF.

The genes are TRBV5-1 and TRBJ1-6, with 8 positions matching TRBD1. Unmatched junction bases numbered 5, after V lost 3 bases and J lost 9 bases. This CDR3 is 14 amino acids long. Germline V gene lookup returns CDR1 SGHRS and CDR2 YFSETQ. CDR3 nucleotide sequence: TGCGCCAGCAGCTATGGACAGGGCATTTCACCCCTCCACTTT. Translated, it gives CASSYGQGISPLHF.

The V gene is TRBV27, the J gene TRBJ1-1; no firm D call. Germline-derived CDR1 and CDR2 are MNHEY and SMNVEV (reference sequence). V lost 4 bases and J lost 0, with 15 bases in between. The CDR3 is made up of 16 amino acids. In nucleotides, the CDR3 is TGTGCCAGCAGTTCCCCCGTAGGCGGCATGAACACTGAAGCTTTCTTT. Translating gives CASSSPVGGMNTEAFF.